These 3 T cell receptor beta chains came from one sample sequenced in a study of cytomegalovirus exposure and HLA in healthy donors. PCR primers comprised 60 Vbeta and 13 Jbeta primers. Profiling relied on immunoSEQ multiplex PCR, and the TCRdb table lists in-frame clones only, not all of them. The table lists around 140,000 clones, more than 75% of them singletons. What was sequenced was PBMCs. These receptors were collected from a woman aged 40 to 50 in good health and CMV-seropositive.

J is TRBJ1-5 and V is TRBV10-3; 9 bases align to TRBD1. V shed 4 bases, J shed 0 bases, and the junction held 4 bases outside the gene matches. The CDR3 consists of 16 residues. In germline, CDR1 is ENHRY, CDR2 SYGVKD. The CDR3 protein is CAISAGQGNSNQPQHF. The CDR3 DNA is TGTGCCATCAGTGCGGGACAGGGCAATAGCAATCAGCCCCAGCATTTT.

The V gene is TRBV7-8, the J gene TRBJ2-3; TRBD2 matches 9 bases. V was pared by 7 bases and J by 6 bases, with 14 bases of the junction left unmatched. The germline CDR1 and CDR2 sequences are SGHVS and FQNEAQ. CDR3 size: 16 residues. The chain's CDR3 is CASTTVSGRPRDTQYF. The DNA of the CDR3 is TGTGCCAGCACCACCGTGAGCGGGAGGCCGAGGGATACGCAGTATTTT.

The gene calls are TRBV9 and TRBJ2-7; 7 bases match TRBD2. The germline V gene encodes CDR1 SGDLS and CDR2 YYNGEE. J gave up 1 base and V 0 bases, and 7 bases lay outside the gene matches. CDR3 length: 16 amino acids. CDR3 sequence (DNA): TGTGCCAGCAGCGTAGGGCTAGCGGTAGGATCCTACGAGCAGTACTTC. This translates into CASSVGLAVGSYEQYF.